This T cell receptor beta chain is drawn from a study of CD8+CD57+ T cells in acquired aplastic anemia. About the research overall: The average for DNA from sorted CD4+ and CD8+ cells was around 3.5 ug.

Concerning this clonotype itself: The antigen is not known.

Findings and caveats of the study: The study identified twenty-nine CD8+ CDR3 sequences shared by patients and controls.

Researchers used genomic DNA as the template to profile TCR beta VDJ and CDR3. TCRdb fed the reads into MiXCR, producing one record per CDR3 protein. The data contain about 160,000 distinct CDR3 sequences, 40% to 55% of them singletons. V lost 5 bases to trimming and J lost 4 bases, with 20 bases between them. There are 17 residues in the CDR3. Germline V gene data show CDR1 as LNHNV and CDR2 as YYDKDF (reference sequence). All patients picked for sequencing had shown, by flow cytometry, an expansion of CD8+CD57+ cells. The chain has TRBV15 and TRBJ2-2; the D call may be TRBD1 or TRBD2 (6 bases each). The TCR was taken from a human donor with aplastic anemia. Material: sorted CD4+, CD8+, or CD8+CD57+ T cells (not recorded which) from PBMCs. The CDR3 protein is CATSSQGLPPSTGELFF. The CDR3 coding sequence is TGTGCCACCAGCTCACAGGGACTTCCCCCCAGCACCGGGGAGCTGTTTTTT.